Listed below are T cell receptor beta chains from one sample, sequenced in a study of graft-versus-host responses after intestinal transplantation. These TCRs' antigens remain unknown. The repertoire was sequenced with immunoSEQ multiplex PCR; TCRdb's copy has only in-frame clones and lacks some. The table lists 70,000 to 95,000 clones, just under 95% of them singletons. Sequenced here: unstimulated CD8+ T cells sorted from spleen or lymph node cells, sampled before transplant. The receptor set was obtained from a human donor who was the organ donor for an intestinal transplant. CDR3s include the opening cysteine and the closing phenylalanine or tryptophan. A D gene is named only where the DNA matches it firmly. Some rows have no size entry. The others give once, few or many, or a class for an expanded clone.

>TRBV10-3|TRBD1|once|15|TRBJ2-7
CAISAQTGGSYEQYF
TGTGCCATCAGTGCCCAGACAGGGGGCTCCTACGAGCAGTACTTC
>TRBV28|-|-|12|TRBJ2-1
CASSSPLNEQFF
TGTGCCAGCAGTTCCCCACTCAATGAGCAGTTCTTC
>TRBV4-1|TRBD2|few|15|TRBJ2-1
CASSHLAGGNNEQFF
TGCGCCAGCAGCCATCTAGCGGGGGGGAACAATGAGCAGTTCTTC
>TRBV11-2|TRBD2|once|15|TRBJ2-7
CASRVVGEAGDEQYF
TGTGCCAGCAGGGTGGTTGGAGAGGCGGGGGACGAGCAGTACTTC
>TRBV28|-|-|12|TRBJ1-5
CASSYTSQPQHF
TGTGCCAGCAGTTACACAAGTCAGCCCCAGCATTTT
>TRBV29-1|TRBD1|-|14|TRBJ1-2
CSVELQGADYGYTF
TGCAGCGTTGAACTACAGGGGGCTGACTATGGCTACACCTTC
>TRBV27|TRBD1|-|16|TRBJ2-2
CASSPQGAWGTGELFF
TGTGCCAGCAGCCCACAGGGGGCATGGGGGACTGGGGAGCTGTTTTTT
>TRBV15|TRBD1|-|14|TRBJ1-2
CATTPGTEEYGYTF
TGTGCCACCACCCCCGGGACAGAAGAGTATGGCTACACCTTC
>TRBV19|TRBD2|-|15|TRBJ2-7
CASASGRGYSYEQYF
TGTGCCAGTGCTAGCGGGAGGGGCTACTCCTACGAGCAGTACTTC
>TRBV5-6|TRBD1|few|13|TRBJ2-7
CASSYDRGYEQYF
TGTGCCAGCAGCTATGACAGGGGATACGAGCAGTACTTC
>TRBV28|-|-|17|TRBJ2-5
CASSPRLAGKYQETQYF
TGTGCCAGCAGTCCCCGCCTCGCAGGGAAGTACCAAGAGACCCAGTACTTC
>TRBV19|TRBD1|-|14|TRBJ1-4
CASLGQGKNEKLFF
TGTGCCAGTCTCGGACAGGGCAAAAATGAAAAACTGTTTTTT
>TRBV9|TRBD1|once|13|TRBJ2-7
CASSLGTGHEQYF
TGTGCCAGCAGCCTCGGGACAGGGCACGAGCAGTACTTC
>TRBV13|-|-|15|TRBJ1-2
CASIKNRIANYGYTF
TGTGCCAGCATCAAGAACAGGATAGCTAACTATGGCTACACCTTC
>TRBV7-9|TRBD2|-|17|TRBJ2-1
CASSSRGGLAGGDEQFF
TGTGCCAGCAGCTCCCGAGGGGGACTAGCGGGGGGAGATGAGCAGTTCTTC
>TRBV9|TRBD1|-|17|TRBJ2-3
CASSPHLTTGGTDTQYF
TGTGCCAGCAGCCCCCATTTGACAACAGGGGGGACAGATACGCAGTATTTT
>TRBV18|-|once|13|TRBJ2-1
CASSPTTGHEQFF
TGTGCCAGCTCACCAACGACAGGCCATGAGCAGTTCTTC
>TRBV10-1|TRBD1|-|16|TRBJ2-7
CASEKGTGRLNYEQYF
TGCGCCAGCGAGAAGGGGACAGGTCGTTTGAATTACGAGCAGTACTTC
>TRBV6-6|-|-|16|TRBJ1-3
CASSNIQGAAGNTIYF
TGTGCCAGCAGTAACATACAGGGTGCGGCTGGAAACACCATATATTTT
>TRBV7-9|-|-|14|TRBJ1-1
CASSLSTGSTEAFF
TGTGCCAGCAGCTTGTCAACGGGGAGCACTGAAGCTTTCTTT
>TRBV11-2|TRBD2|-|17|TRBJ2-3
CASSLVGGRGEWDTQYF
TGTGCCAGCAGCTTAGTGGGCGGGAGAGGCGAGTGGGATACGCAGTATTTT
>TRBV19|TRBD2|-|15|TRBJ2-1
CASSIVAGGHNEQFF
TGTGCCAGTAGTATCGTAGCGGGAGGGCACAATGAGCAGTTCTTC
>TRBV9|-|-|18|TRBJ2-1
CASSPPGGAGRSYNEQFF
TGTGCCAGCAGCCCTCCAGGGGGAGCGGGTCGCTCCTACAATGAGCAGTTCTTC
>TRBV27|TRBD2|-|16|TRBJ2-1
CASSLRTSAKREEQFF
TGTGCCAGCAGTTTACGGACTAGCGCCAAGAGGGAAGAGCAGTTCTTC
>TRBV10-2|-|-|14|TRBJ2-2
CASNAGLGTGELFF
TGCGCCAGCAATGCGGGTCTGGGCACCGGGGAGCTGTTTTTT
>TRBV27|-|once|14|TRBJ2-2
CASSLQGGTGELFF
TGTGCCAGCAGTTTACAGGGGGGCACCGGGGAGCTGTTTTTT
>TRBV30|-|-|12|TRBJ2-7
CAWSTQSYEQYF
TGTGCCTGGAGTACGCAGTCCTACGAGCAGTACTTC
>TRBV27|TRBD2|-|22|TRBJ2-1
CASSLSFGTSGGTSRSNNEQFF
TGTGCCAGCAGTTTATCGTTCGGGACTAGCGGGGGTACTAGTAGAAGTAACAATGAGCAGTTCTTC
>TRBV11-3|-|-|17|TRBJ2-7
CASSPPNDGLPSYEQYF
TGTGCCAGCAGCCCACCCAACGACGGACTACCCTCCTACGAGCAGTACTTC
>TRBV6-5|TRBD1|-|15|TRBJ1-5
CASSPGTEGNQPQHF
TGTGCCAGCAGCCCCGGGACAGAGGGCAATCAGCCCCAGCATTTT
>TRBV6-5|TRBD1|-|14|TRBJ1-2
CASSLQGFGYGYTF
TGTGCCAGCAGTTTACAGGGGTTCGGGTATGGCTACACCTTC
>TRBV19|-|once|17|TRBJ2-7
CASSISVGAEGYYEQYF
TGTGCCAGTAGTATATCGGTGGGAGCGGAAGGGTACTACGAGCAGTACTTC
>TRBV28|TRBD2|-|16|TRBJ2-7
CASSQRTSGNTYEQYF
TGTGCCAGCAGTCAGCGGACTAGCGGGAATACCTACGAGCAGTACTTC
>TRBV27|-|-|13|TRBJ2-2
CASRQPYTGELFF
TGTGCCAGCCGACAGCCTTACACCGGGGAGCTGTTTTTT
>TRBV6-5|-|-|13|TRBJ1-3
CAARGGTGNTIYF
TGTGCCGCCCGGGGGGGTACTGGAAACACCATATATTTT
>TRBV7-7|-|-|14|TRBJ2-2
CASKSSRNTGELFF
TGTGCTAGCAAGTCTAGCAGGAACACCGGGGAGCTGTTTTTT
>TRBV5-1|-|-|15|TRBJ2-5
CASSFGLVRGETQYF
TGCGCCAGCAGCTTCGGCCTAGTGAGAGGAGAGACCCAGTACTTC
>TRBV28|TRBD1|-|13|TRBJ2-4
CASSTGAENIQYF
TGTGCCAGCAGTACAGGGGCGGAAAACATTCAGTACTTC
>TRBV19|-|-|18|TRBJ2-4
CASSTGELAVLAKNIQYF
TGTGCCAGTAGTACAGGGGAGCTAGCGGTCCTCGCCAAAAACATTCAGTACTTC
>TRBV29-1|-|-|17|TRBJ2-1
CSVETGAGTRRYNEQFF
TGCAGCGTTGAAACAGGGGCCGGGACTAGACGGTACAATGAGCAGTTCTTC
>TRBV15|TRBD2|-|18|TRBJ2-1
CATSTVGLGPAGDNEQFF
TGTGCCACCAGCACTGTTGGGTTGGGGCCAGCGGGAGATAATGAGCAGTTCTTC
>TRBV19|TRBD1|-|17|TRBJ1-6
CASSIVSLGQSNSPLHF
TGTGCCAGTAGTATAGTTTCTTTGGGACAGAGTAATTCACCCCTCCACTTT
>TRBV6-5|-|-|14|TRBJ2-7
CASRPLSGTYEQYF
TGTGCCAGCAGACCTCTCTCTGGCACCTACGAGCAGTACTTC
>TRBV4-1|-|-|15|TRBJ1-4
CASSPVGPGEEKLFF
TGCGCCAGCAGCCCGGTGGGACCGGGGGAGGAAAAACTGTTTTTT
>TRBV7-2|TRBD2|-|14|TRBJ2-7
CASSQLATPYEQYF
TGTGCCAGCAGCCAACTAGCGACCCCCTACGAGCAGTACTTC
>TRBV28|TRBD2|-|17|TRBJ2-2
CASSFSETSPLPGELFF
TGTGCCAGCAGTTTCTCTGAGACTAGCCCTCTCCCCGGGGAGCTGTTTTTT
>TRBV7-8|TRBD2|-|17|TRBJ2-7
CASSPPGLAGLSYEQYF
TGTGCCAGCAGCCCGCCCGGACTAGCGGGACTATCCTACGAGCAGTACTTC
>TRBV9|TRBD2|-|15|TRBJ2-3
CASSVSGGGTDTQYF
TGTGCCAGCAGCGTAAGCGGGGGGGGCACAGATACGCAGTATTTT
>TRBV7-2|TRBD1|-|15|TRBJ1-2
CASSLNRQGNYGYTF
TGTGCCAGCAGCCTAAATCGACAGGGTAACTATGGCTACACCTTC
>TRBV19|-|-|16|TRBJ2-5
CASSIWAGSSKETQYF
TGTGCCAGTAGTATCTGGGCAGGGTCTTCCAAAGAGACCCAGTACTTC
>TRBV4-1|-|-|15|TRBJ2-1
CASSQGADGLSEQFF
TGCGCCAGCAGCCAAGGGGCCGACGGTTTGAGTGAGCAGTTCTTC
>TRBV7-8|-|-|14|TRBJ2-1
CASSLADGLAEQFF
TGTGCCAGCAGCTTAGCGGACGGGCTAGCTGAGCAGTTCTTC
>TRBV11-2|-|-|13|TRBJ2-2
CASSLGLSGELFF
TGTGCCAGCAGCTTAGGCCTATCCGGGGAGCTGTTTTTT
>TRBV7-8|-|-|17|TRBJ1-6
CASSASPDSPYNSPLHF
TGTGCCAGCAGCGCCTCCCCGGACAGCCCCTATAATTCACCCCTCCACTTT
>TRBV11-2|-|once|15|TRBJ2-3
CASSFLAAPTDTQYF
TGTGCCAGCAGCTTCTTGGCGGCCCCCACAGATACGCAGTATTTT
>TRBV9|-|-|16|TRBJ1-4
CASSVERIATNEKLFF
TGTGCCAGCAGCGTAGAGAGGATTGCAACTAATGAAAAACTGTTTTTT
>TRBV4-3|-|-|14|TRBJ2-7
CASSQGPSAYEQYF
TGCGCCAGCAGCCAAGGTCCTAGCGCTTACGAGCAGTACTTC
>TRBV4-1|-|-|17|TRBJ1-3
CASSQTPGTQTGNTIYF
TGCGCCAGCAGCCAGACCCCCGGGACACAAACTGGAAACACCATATATTTT
>TRBV20-1|-|-|10|TRBJ2-1
CGEALPEQFF
TGCGGCGAGGCCTTACCTGAGCAGTTCTTC